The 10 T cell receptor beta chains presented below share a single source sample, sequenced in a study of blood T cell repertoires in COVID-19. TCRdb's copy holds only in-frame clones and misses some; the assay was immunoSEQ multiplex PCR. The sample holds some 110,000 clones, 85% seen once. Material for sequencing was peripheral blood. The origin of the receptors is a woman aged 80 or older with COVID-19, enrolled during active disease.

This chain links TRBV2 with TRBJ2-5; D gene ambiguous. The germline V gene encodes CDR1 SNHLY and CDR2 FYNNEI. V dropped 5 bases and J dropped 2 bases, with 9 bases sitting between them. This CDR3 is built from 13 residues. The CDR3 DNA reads TGTGCCAGCAGTCGTGACGGGCAAGAGACCCAGTACTTC. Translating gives CASSRDGQETQYF.

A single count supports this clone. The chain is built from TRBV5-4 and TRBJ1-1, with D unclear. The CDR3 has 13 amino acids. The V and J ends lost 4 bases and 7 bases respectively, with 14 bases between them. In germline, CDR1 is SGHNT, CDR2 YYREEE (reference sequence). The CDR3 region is CASSQTAGYEAFF. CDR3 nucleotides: TGTGCCAGCAGCCAAACGGCGGGGTATGAAGCTTTCTTT.

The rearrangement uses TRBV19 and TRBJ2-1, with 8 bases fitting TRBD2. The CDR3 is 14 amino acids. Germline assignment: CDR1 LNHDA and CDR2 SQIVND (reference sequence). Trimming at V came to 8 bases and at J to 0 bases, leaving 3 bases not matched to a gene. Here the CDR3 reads CASGSGSSYNEQFF. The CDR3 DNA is TGTGCCAGTGGGAGCGGGAGCTCCTACAATGAGCAGTTCTTC.

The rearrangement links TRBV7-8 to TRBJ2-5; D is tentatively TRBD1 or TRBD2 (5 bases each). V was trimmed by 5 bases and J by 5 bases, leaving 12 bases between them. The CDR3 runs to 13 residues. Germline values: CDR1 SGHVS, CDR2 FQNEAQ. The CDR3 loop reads CASSQGVLETQYF. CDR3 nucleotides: TGTGCCAGCAGCCAGGGAGTCTTGGAGACCCAGTACTTC.

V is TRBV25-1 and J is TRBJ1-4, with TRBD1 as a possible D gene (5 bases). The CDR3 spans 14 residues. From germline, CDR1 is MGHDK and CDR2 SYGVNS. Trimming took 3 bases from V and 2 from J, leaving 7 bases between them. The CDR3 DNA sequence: TGTGCCAGCAGTGACAGGGTGACTAATGAAAAACTGTTTTTT. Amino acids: CASSDRVTNEKLFF.

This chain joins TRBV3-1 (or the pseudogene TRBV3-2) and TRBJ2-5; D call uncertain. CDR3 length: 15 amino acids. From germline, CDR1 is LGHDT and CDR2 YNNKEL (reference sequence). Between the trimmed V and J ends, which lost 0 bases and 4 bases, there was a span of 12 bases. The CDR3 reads CASSQDKISGETQYF. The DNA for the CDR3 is TGTGCCAGCAGCCAAGATAAGATCTCCGGAGAGACCCAGTACTTC.

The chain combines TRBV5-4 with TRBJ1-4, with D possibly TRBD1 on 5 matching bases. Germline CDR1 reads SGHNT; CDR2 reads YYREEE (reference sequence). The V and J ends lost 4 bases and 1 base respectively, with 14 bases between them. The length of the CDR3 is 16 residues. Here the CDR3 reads CASSKGLMGTNEKLFF. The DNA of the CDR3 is TGTGCCAGCAGCAAGGGGTTGATGGGAACTAATGAAAAACTGTTTTTT.

DNA for the CDR3: TGTGCCAGCAGTTCCGCGGGGGGGGCTGGCAATCAGCCCCAGCATTTT. Translation: CASSSAGGAGNQPQHF. The V and J genes are TRBV27 and TRBJ1-5, with D tentatively TRBD1 (6 bases). This CDR3 comprises 16 residues. CDR1 is MNHEY, CDR2 SMNVEV, per germline (reference sequence). V lost 4 bases and J 2 bases, leaving 15 bases between the germline ends.

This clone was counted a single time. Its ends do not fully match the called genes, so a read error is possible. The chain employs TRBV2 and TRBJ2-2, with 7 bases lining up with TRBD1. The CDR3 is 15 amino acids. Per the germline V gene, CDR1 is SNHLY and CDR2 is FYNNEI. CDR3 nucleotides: TGTGCCAGCAGGGAAGACAGGGCGAACACCGGGGAGCTGTTTTTT. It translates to CASREDRANTGELFF.

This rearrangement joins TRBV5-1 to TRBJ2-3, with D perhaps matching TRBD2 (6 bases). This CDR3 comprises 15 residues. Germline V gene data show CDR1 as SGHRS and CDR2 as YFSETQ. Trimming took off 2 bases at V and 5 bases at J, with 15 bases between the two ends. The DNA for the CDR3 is TGCGCCAGCAGCTTTCGGGGGACTGCGGGAGATACGCAGTATTTT. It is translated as CASSFRGTAGDTQYF.